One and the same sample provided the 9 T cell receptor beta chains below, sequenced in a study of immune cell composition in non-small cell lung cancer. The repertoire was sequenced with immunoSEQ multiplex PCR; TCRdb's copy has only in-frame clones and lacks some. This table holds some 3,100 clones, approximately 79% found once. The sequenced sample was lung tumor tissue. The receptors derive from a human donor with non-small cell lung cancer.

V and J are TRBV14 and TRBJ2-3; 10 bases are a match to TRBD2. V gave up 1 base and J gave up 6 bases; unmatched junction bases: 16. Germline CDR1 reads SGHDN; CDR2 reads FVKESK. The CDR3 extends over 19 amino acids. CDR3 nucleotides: TGTGCCAGCAGCCAAGCCCCGGCTAGCGGGGGAGCTGAACGGGATACGCAGTATTTT. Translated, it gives CASSQAPASGGAERDTQYF.

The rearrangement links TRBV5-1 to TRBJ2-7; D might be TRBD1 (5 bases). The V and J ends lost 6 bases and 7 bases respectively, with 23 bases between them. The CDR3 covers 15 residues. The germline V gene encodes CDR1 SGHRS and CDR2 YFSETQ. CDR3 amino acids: CASTPGQSSLVEQYF. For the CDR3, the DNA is TGCGCCAGCACCCCCGGACAAAGTAGCCTAGTAGAGCAGTACTTC.

The CDR3 region has the DNA TGTGCCAGCAGCGTAGATGCGGGCAGAAACACTGAAGCTTTCTTT. This translates into CASSVDAGRNTEAFF. The chain combines TRBV9 with TRBJ1-1; D uncertain. Trimming shortened V by 0 bases and J by 2 bases, and 11 bases separated the two germline ends. CDR3 length: 15 amino acids. The V gene's germline CDR1 is SGDLS and CDR2 YYNGEE.

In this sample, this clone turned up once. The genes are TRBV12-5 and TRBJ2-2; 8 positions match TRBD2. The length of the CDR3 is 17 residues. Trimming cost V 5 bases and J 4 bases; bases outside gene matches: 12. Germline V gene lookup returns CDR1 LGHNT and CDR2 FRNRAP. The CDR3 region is CASGVYGGARGTGELFF. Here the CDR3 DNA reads TGTGCTAGTGGTGTATACGGGGGGGCGCGAGGCACCGGGGAGCTGTTTTTT. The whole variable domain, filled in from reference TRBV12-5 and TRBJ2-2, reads DARVTQTPRHKVTEMGQEVTMRCQPILGHNTVFWYRQTMMQGLELLAYFRNRAPLDDSGMPKDRFSAEMPDATLATLKIQPSEPRDSAVYFCASGVYGGARGTGELFFGEGSRLTVL.

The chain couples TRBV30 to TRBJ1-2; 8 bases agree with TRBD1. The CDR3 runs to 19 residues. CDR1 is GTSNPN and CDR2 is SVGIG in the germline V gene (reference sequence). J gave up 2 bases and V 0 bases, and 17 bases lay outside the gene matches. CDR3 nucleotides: TGTGCCTGGAGTGTAGGGGGGACAGGACACCTCCTTGAGAACTATGGCTACACCTTC. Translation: CAWSVGGTGHLLENYGYTF.

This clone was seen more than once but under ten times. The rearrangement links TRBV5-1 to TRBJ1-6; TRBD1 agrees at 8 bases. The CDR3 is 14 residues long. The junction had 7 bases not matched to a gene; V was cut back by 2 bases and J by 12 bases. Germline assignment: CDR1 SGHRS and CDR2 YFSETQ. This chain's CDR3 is CASSLGTGRQPLHF. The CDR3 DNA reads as TGCGCCAGCAGCTTAGGGACAGGTCGACAACCCCTCCACTTT.

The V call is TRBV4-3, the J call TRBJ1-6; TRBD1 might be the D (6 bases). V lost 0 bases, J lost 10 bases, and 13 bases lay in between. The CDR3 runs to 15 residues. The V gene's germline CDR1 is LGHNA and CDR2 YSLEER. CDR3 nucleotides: TGCGCCAGCAGCCAAGAGGGACAAAGGCGCTCACCCCTCCACTTT. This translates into CASSQEGQRRSPLHF.

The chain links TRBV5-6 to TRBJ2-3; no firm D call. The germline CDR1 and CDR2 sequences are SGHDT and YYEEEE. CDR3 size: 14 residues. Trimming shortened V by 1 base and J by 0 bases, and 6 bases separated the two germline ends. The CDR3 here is CASSLSFSTDTQYF. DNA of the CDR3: TGTGCCAGCAGCTTGTCTTTTAGCACAGATACGCAGTATTTT.

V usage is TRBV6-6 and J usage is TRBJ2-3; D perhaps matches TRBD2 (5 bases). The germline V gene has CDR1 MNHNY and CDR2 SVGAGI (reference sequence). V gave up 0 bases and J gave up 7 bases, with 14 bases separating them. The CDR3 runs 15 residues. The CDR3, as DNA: TGTGCCAGCAGTTACTCGAGCGGACCGCCGAATACGCAGTATTTT. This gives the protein CASSYSSGPPNTQYF.